This TCR beta chain was sequenced for a study of blood T cell repertoires in COVID-19. Study background: Acute and convalescent COVID-19 specimens originated in the United States, Italy and Spain. PBMCs, B-cell-depleted T cells, or T cells were the source of the cDNA or gDNA that made up the material.

Losses at the gene ends were 5 bases for V and 6 bases for J; bases not matched to a gene: 11. Per the germline V gene, CDR1 is SGHTS and CDR2 is YDEGEE. CDR3 length: 15 residues. Some clones are missing from TCRdb's copy, which holds only in-frame ones; the method was immunoSEQ multiplex PCR. The sample lists about 420,000 clones, around nine tenths occurring once. Sequenced sample: peripheral blood. The chain has TRBV5-8 and TRBJ2-5, with 9 bases that match TRBD2. The receptor's source is a man aged 18 to 30 with COVID-19, enrolled during active disease. The CDR3 protein is CASRRLAGPLKTQYF. The CDR3 DNA reads as TGTGCCAGCAGGAGGCTAGCGGGGCCTTTGAAGACCCAGTACTTC.